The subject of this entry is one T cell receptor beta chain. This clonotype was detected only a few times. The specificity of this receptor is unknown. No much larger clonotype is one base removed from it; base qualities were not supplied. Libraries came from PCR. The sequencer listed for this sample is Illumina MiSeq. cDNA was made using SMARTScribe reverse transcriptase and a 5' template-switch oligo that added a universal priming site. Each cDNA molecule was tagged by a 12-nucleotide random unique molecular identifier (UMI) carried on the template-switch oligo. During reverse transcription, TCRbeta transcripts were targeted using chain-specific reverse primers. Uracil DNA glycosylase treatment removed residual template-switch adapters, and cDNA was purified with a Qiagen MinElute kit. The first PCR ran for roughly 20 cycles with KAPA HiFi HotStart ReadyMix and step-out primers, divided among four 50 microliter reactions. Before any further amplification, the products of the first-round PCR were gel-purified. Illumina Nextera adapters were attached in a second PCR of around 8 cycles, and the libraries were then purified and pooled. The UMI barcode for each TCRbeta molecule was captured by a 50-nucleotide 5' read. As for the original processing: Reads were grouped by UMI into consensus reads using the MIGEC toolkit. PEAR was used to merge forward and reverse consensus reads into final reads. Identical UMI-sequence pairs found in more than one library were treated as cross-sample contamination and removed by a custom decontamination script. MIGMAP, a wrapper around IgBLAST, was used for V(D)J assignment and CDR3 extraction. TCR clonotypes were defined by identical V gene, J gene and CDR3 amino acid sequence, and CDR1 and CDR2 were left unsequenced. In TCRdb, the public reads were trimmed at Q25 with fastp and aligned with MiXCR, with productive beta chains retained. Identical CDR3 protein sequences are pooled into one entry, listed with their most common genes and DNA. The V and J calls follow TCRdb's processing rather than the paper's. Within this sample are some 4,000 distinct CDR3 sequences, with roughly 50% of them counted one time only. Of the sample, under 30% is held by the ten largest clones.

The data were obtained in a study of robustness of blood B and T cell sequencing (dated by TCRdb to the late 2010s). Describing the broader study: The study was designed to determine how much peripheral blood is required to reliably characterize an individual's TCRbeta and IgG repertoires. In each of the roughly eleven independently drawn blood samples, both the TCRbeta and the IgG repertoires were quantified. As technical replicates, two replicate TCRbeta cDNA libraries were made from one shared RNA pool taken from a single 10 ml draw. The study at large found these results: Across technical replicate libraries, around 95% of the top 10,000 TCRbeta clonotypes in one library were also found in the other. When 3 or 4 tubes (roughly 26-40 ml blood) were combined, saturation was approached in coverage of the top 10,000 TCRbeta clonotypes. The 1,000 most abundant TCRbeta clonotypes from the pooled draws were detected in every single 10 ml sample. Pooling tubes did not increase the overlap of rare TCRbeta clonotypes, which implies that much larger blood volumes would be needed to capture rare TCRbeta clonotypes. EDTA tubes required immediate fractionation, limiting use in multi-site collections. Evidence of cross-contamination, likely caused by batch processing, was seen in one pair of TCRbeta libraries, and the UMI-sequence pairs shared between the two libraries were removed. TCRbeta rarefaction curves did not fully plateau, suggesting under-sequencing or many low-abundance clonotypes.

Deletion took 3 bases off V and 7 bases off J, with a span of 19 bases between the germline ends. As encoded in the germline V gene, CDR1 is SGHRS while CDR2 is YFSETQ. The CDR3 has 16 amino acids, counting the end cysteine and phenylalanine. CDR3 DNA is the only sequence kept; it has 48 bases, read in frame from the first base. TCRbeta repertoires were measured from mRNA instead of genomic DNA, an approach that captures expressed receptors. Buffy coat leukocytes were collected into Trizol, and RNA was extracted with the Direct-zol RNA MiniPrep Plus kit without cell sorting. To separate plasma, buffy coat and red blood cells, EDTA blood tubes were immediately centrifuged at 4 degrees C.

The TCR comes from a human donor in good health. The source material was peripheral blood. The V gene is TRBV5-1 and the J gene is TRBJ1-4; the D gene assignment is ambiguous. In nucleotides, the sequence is TGCGCCAGCAGCTCCGACTTTCCCGGGAGCGGTGAAAAACTGTTTTTT. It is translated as CASSSDFPGSGEKLFF.